These T cell receptor beta chains were read from a single sample in a study of kidney transplant recipient with SARS-CoV-2 infection. MiXCR, run by TCRdb on the reads, gives a single entry per CDR3 protein. The sample has some 220,000 distinct CDR3 sequences, 25% to 30% seen once; the top ten hold roughly 7%. Material: a blood sample, obtained at baseline and between days 110 and 120 from a kidney transplant recipient. These receptors came from a young adult male patient who had COVID-19 and was a kidney transplant recipient. Some T cells may be transferred from the graft donor. Both conserved end residues are part of each CDR3. D genes are given only for firm matches. The size field is filled for only some rows; it gives once, few, many or a size class.

V	J	size	D	DNA	CDR3
TRBV20-1	TRBJ1-3	many	TRBD1	TGCAGTGCTGGGGACAGTGGCTCTGGAAACACCATATATTTT	CSAGDSGSGNTIYF
TRBV5-1	TRBJ1-2	.	.	TGCGCCAGCAGCGCGGTGTCGGCCCCTGATGGCTACACCTTC	CASSAVSAPDGYTF
TRBV9	TRBJ2-3	.	TRBD2	TGTGCCAGCAGCGTAGGGACTAGCGGGAGTGGCGCAGATACGCAGTATTTT	CASSVGTSGSGADTQYF
TRBV6-5	TRBJ2-7	many	.	TGTGCCAGCACCCCCCAGGGGCTTACCTACGAGCAGTACTTC	CASTPQGLTYEQYF
TRBV19	TRBJ1-2	.	.	TGTGCCAGTAGTACCGGAAGCTATGGCCACACCTTC	CASSTGSYGHTF
TRBV12-3/TRBV12-4	TRBJ2-2	few	TRBD2	TGTGCCAGCGCAGCGGGAGCCGGGGAGCTGTTTTTT	CASAAGAGELFF
TRBV14	TRBJ1-2	many	TRBD1	TGTGCCAGCAGCCGAGACAGGGTGGACTACACCTTC	CASSRDRVDYTF
TRBV6-1	TRBJ2-7	many	.	TGTGCCAGCAGTGATCGGCTAGCCGCTCGTGGGGAGCAGTACTTC	CASSDRLAARGEQYF
TRBV3-1	TRBJ1-2	.	.	TGTGCCAGCAGTAATTGCCGCACCCTTCGAAAGGCCTATGGCTACACCTTC	CASSNCRTLRKAYGYTF
TRBV6-5	TRBJ2-6	many	.	TGTGCCAGCAGTCCCTACAACTCTGGGGCCAACGTCCTGACTTTC	CASSPYNSGANVLTF
TRBV7-8	TRBJ1-2	.	.	TGTGCCAGCAGCCGCATGGTGTTTACCCGAAAGCCCTATGGCTACACCTTC	CASSRMVFTRKPYGYTF
TRBV5-1	TRBJ2-4	.	.	TGCGCCAGCAGCTTGGAGTCGGCGGCAGGAAACATTCAGTACTTC	CASSLESAAGNIQYF
TRBV10-2	TRBJ1-2	.	.	TGCGGCAGCAGTGTGTGCATCACTTCTAGAAAGACCTATGGCTACACCTTC	CGSSVCITSRKTYGYTF
TRBV6-2/TRBV6-3	TRBJ1-2	many	.	TGTGCCAGCAGTACGATGGCCTGCATCGGAAAGACCTATGGCTACACCTTC	CASSTMACIGKTYGYTF
TRBV11-2	TRBJ1-2	.	.	TGTGCCAGCAGCCGGTGCGAAACAAGCAGAAAGACCTATGGCTACACCTTC	CASSRCETSRKTYGYTF
TRBV4-1	TRBJ1-6	many	TRBD1	TGCGCCAGCAGCCAAGTCCGGGACAGAAGAAATTCACCCCTCCACTTT	CASSQVRDRRNSPLHF
TRBV7-2	TRBJ1-2	few	.	TGTGCCAGCAGCACCGTGAGCAGAGACGGAAAGACCTATGGCTACACCTTC	CASSTVSRDGKTYGYTF
TRBV24-1	TRBJ2-1	few	TRBD1	TGTGCCACCAGTGACTCCACCCAGGGACAGGGGAAGCAGTTCTTC	CATSDSTQGQGKQFF
TRBV18	TRBJ1-1	many	.	TGTGCCGGACGATTACAGGAGAACACTGAAGCTTTCTTT	CAGRLQENTEAFF
TRBV4-2	TRBJ1-6	many	TRBD1	TGTGCCAGCAGCCTAGGGACAGTTAGCTCCTATAATTCACCCCTCCACTTT	CASSLGTVSSYNSPLHF
TRBV6-5	TRBJ2-1	many	TRBD2	TGTGCCAGCGGGGCGGGAGCAGGTTGGGATGAGCAGTTCTTC	CASGAGAGWDEQFF
TRBV7-9	TRBJ2-2	many	.	TGTGCCAGCAGCTTACCGGTGGCCGGGGAGCTGTTTTTT	CASSLPVAGELFF
TRBV3-1	TRBJ1-4	many	.	TGTGCCAGCAGCCCCCGACGGGCAACTAATGAAAAACTGTTTTTT	CASSPRRATNEKLFF
TRBV6-6	TRBJ2-5	.	TRBD1	TGTGCCAGCAGGGGACAGGGGCTAGCGGGTAGAGCGAGGACCCAGTACTTC	CASRGQGLAGRARTQYF
TRBV5-1	TRBJ1-5	many	.	TGCGCCAGCAGCTTCCAGGGAGGCAATCAGCCCCAGCATTTT	CASSFQGGNQPQHF
TRBV6-1	TRBJ1-2	many	.	TGTGCCAGCAGTGAAGTATCGGCAGGGGCTAACTATGGCTACACCTTC	CASSEVSAGANYGYTF
TRBV6-6	TRBJ2-7	many	TRBD2	TGTGCCAGCAGCTTAGCGGGAGGCTTGAAATACGAGCAGTACTTC	CASSLAGGLKYEQYF
TRBV11-2	TRBJ2-2	few	.	TGTGCCAGCAGCTTAGAACCTCGTGGACTCAAGGACGCCGGGGAGCTGTTTTTT	CASSLEPRGLKDAGELFF
TRBV5-4	TRBJ1-2	.	.	TGTGCCAGCGATTTGTTCGTACCAGGAAAGACCTATGGCTACACCTTC	CASDLFVPGKTYGYTF
TRBV14	TRBJ2-2	many	.	TGTGCCAGCAGCCCCTGGACAATCACCGGGGAGCTGTTTTTT	CASSPWTITGELFF
TRBV27	TRBJ2-1	many	.	TGTGCCAGCAGTTCCCGGGGTAGCGGTCGATACAATGAGCAGTTCTTC	CASSSRGSGRYNEQFF
TRBV15	TRBJ2-3	few	.	TGTGCCACCAGCAGAGGCCGGACTCGGCTTACCACAGATACGCAGTATTTT	CATSRGRTRLTTDTQYF
TRBV12-3/TRBV12-4	TRBJ1-2	.	.	TGTGCCAGCAGTCTATGGCGCAGCTTCCGAAAGACCTGTGGCTACACCTTC	CASSLWRSFRKTCGYTF
TRBV19	TRBJ2-1	many	TRBD2	TGTGCCAGCAGGGGACGGAGAGCGGGAGGGAGCTACAATGAGCAGTTCTTC	CASRGRRAGGSYNEQFF
TRBV9	TRBJ2-3	few	.	TGTGCCAGCAGCGTAAACCCTACAGGGTTGGTGGATACGCAGTATTTT	CASSVNPTGLVDTQYF
TRBV21-1	TRBJ1-2	many	.	TGTGCCAGCAGCAATGATGGTGGCTACACCTTC	CASSNDGGYTF
TRBV5-3	TRBJ1-2	many	.	TGTGCCAGAACTAACAGAGTGGTGAGAAAGACCTATGGCTACACCTTC	CARTNRVVRKTYGYTF
TRBV5-4	TRBJ2-1	few	TRBD2	TGTGCCAGCAGCCCGACTAGCGGGAGAGAGCATGAGCAGTTCTTC	CASSPTSGREHEQFF